A selection of T cell receptor beta chains follows, all from one sample in a study of CD8 T cells in ankylosing spondylitis. One entry per CDR3 protein results from TCRdb running MiXCR on the 5' RACE reads. This sample has fewer than 250,000 distinct CDR3 sequences, with about 10% found just once. The specimen sequenced was blood, either unsorted or a sorted T cell fraction (not recorded which). The receptors derive from a male donor with ankylosing spondylitis or in good health (not recorded which). Both conserved end residues are part of each CDR3. The D gene is left open where the match is weak. Rows give clone size only sometimes, using once, few, many, or a class for an expanded clone.

CDR3 DNA: TGTGCCAGCAGGGGGCTGTACAATGAGCAGTTCTTC; CDR3 protein: CASRGLYNEQFF; clone size: many; D gene: -; V gene: TRBV6-1; J gene: TRBJ2-1
CDR3 DNA: TGTGCCAGCACGGTGAGGGTTTGGGAAAAACTGTTTTTT; CDR3 protein: CASTVRVWEKLFF; clone size: few; D gene: -; V gene: TRBV2; J gene: TRBJ1-4
CDR3 DNA: TGTGCCTGGAGTGTACTACCTCGGCGGACTCAAGAGACCCAGTACTTC; CDR3 protein: CAWSVLPRRTQETQYF; clone size: few; D gene: -; V gene: TRBV30; J gene: TRBJ2-5
CDR3 DNA: TGCGCCAGCAGCACTGGACAGGGGAACACTGAAGCTTTCTTT; CDR3 protein: CASSTGQGNTEAFF; clone size: many; D gene: TRBD1; V gene: TRBV5-1; J gene: TRBJ1-1
CDR3 DNA: TGTGCCACCAGCAGCAGTGGCAAGGAGACCCAGTACTTC; CDR3 protein: CATSSSGKETQYF; clone size: few; D gene: -; V gene: TRBV15; J gene: TRBJ2-5
CDR3 DNA: TGTGCCAGCAGCTCGGACAGGGGGCGAGGTTCGAACACTGAAGCTTTCTTT; CDR3 protein: CASSSDRGRGSNTEAFF; clone size: many; D gene: TRBD1; V gene: TRBV6-2/TRBV6-3; J gene: TRBJ1-1
CDR3 DNA: TGTGCCTGGAAGCGTCGATACGTGGCGGGCACTGAAGCTTTCTTT; CDR3 protein: CAWKRRYVAGTEAFF; clone size: few; D gene: -; V gene: TRBV30; J gene: TRBJ1-1
CDR3 DNA: TGTGCCAGCAGCGTGCGGGACACCGTAGCCAAAAACATTCAGTACTTC; CDR3 protein: CASSVRDTVAKNIQYF; clone size: many; D gene: -; V gene: TRBV11-2; J gene: TRBJ2-4
CDR3 DNA: TGTGCCAGCAGCCTCTCTCGACAGGAATCCTACGAGCAGTACTTC; CDR3 protein: CASSLSRQESYEQYF; clone size: -; D gene: -; V gene: TRBV5-5; J gene: TRBJ2-7
CDR3 DNA: TGTGCCAGCAGCTTAGCGCGGGACAGCAACACTGAAGCTTTCTTT; CDR3 protein: CASSLARDSNTEAFF; clone size: few; D gene: TRBD1; V gene: TRBV7-9; J gene: TRBJ1-1
CDR3 DNA: TGCAGTGCTAGAGATATGAACAGTAGAAGGGAGCAGTACTTC; CDR3 protein: CSARDMNSRREQYF; clone size: many; D gene: -; V gene: TRBV20-1; J gene: TRBJ2-7
CDR3 DNA: TGTGCCAGCAGTTACTCGAGGCTGGACGGATCCTACGAGCAGTACTTC; CDR3 protein: CASSYSRLDGSYEQYF; clone size: -; D gene: -; V gene: TRBV6-5; J gene: TRBJ2-7
CDR3 DNA: TGTGCCATCAGTGAGTCGTCTAGGGTTAGCAATCAGCCCCAGCATTTT; CDR3 protein: CAISESSRVSNQPQHF; clone size: many; D gene: -; V gene: TRBV10-3; J gene: TRBJ1-5
CDR3 DNA: TGTGCCAGCAGCCTACGGACAGGGACGAGGACTGAAGCTTTCTTT; CDR3 protein: CASSLRTGTRTEAFF; clone size: few; D gene: TRBD1; V gene: TRBV7-9; J gene: TRBJ1-1
CDR3 DNA: TGCAGTGCTACCACCAGGAGGTCCTACGAGCAGTACTTC; CDR3 protein: CSATTRRSYEQYF; clone size: many; D gene: -; V gene: TRBV20-1; J gene: TRBJ2-7
CDR3 DNA: TGCGCCAGCAGCCGGACGGGGAACTATGGCTACACCTTC; CDR3 protein: CASSRTGNYGYTF; clone size: many; D gene: -; V gene: TRBV4-1; J gene: TRBJ1-2
CDR3 DNA: TGCGCCAGCAGCTTGGGGACAGGACCCTCTCAGCCCCAGCATTTT; CDR3 protein: CASSLGTGPSQPQHF; clone size: -; D gene: TRBD1; V gene: TRBV5-1; J gene: TRBJ1-5
CDR3 DNA: TGTGCCAGCAGTGAAATTTGGACTAGCGGTCCCTACGAGCAGTACTTC; CDR3 protein: CASSEIWTSGPYEQYF; clone size: many; D gene: TRBD2; V gene: TRBV2; J gene: TRBJ2-7
CDR3 DNA: TGCGCCAGCAGCCAAGTGTCTAGCGGGACCTACAATGAGCAGTTCTTC; CDR3 protein: CASSQVSSGTYNEQFF; clone size: many; D gene: TRBD2; V gene: TRBV4-1; J gene: TRBJ2-1
CDR3 DNA: TGCAGTGCTAGAGATGGAAATCAGCCCCAGCATTTT; CDR3 protein: CSARDGNQPQHF; clone size: many; D gene: -; V gene: TRBV20-1; J gene: TRBJ1-5
CDR3 DNA: TGTGCCAGCAGTTTATCGGGGACGGCCTCCTACGAGCAGTACTTC; CDR3 protein: CASSLSGTASYEQYF; clone size: many; D gene: -; V gene: TRBV27; J gene: TRBJ2-7
CDR3 DNA: TGTGCCTGCAGCCAAGATTGGACTAGCGGGCGGACGGCCTACAATGAGCAGTTCTTC; CDR3 protein: CACSQDWTSGRTAYNEQFF; clone size: -; D gene: TRBD2; V gene: TRBV3-1; J gene: TRBJ2-1
CDR3 DNA: TGCGCCAGCAGCTCGCTGGGACTAGCGGGCAATGAGCAGTTCTTC; CDR3 protein: CASSSLGLAGNEQFF; clone size: many; D gene: TRBD2; V gene: TRBV5-1; J gene: TRBJ2-1
CDR3 DNA: TGTGCCAGCAGTTTAGTGGGGCCAAGATCCGAGCAGTACTTC; CDR3 protein: CASSLVGPRSEQYF; clone size: -; D gene: -; V gene: TRBV12-3/TRBV12-4; J gene: TRBJ2-7
CDR3 DNA: TGTGCCAGCAGCCAAGCGCTAGCCCGAAACCAAGAGACCCAGTACTTC; CDR3 protein: CASSQALARNQETQYF; clone size: many; D gene: -; V gene: TRBV4-2; J gene: TRBJ2-5
CDR3 DNA: TGCGCCAGCAGCCAAGCGGGACAGCTCAATCAGCCCCAGCATTTT; CDR3 protein: CASSQAGQLNQPQHF; clone size: few; D gene: TRBD1; V gene: TRBV4-1; J gene: TRBJ1-5
CDR3 DNA: TGCGCCAGCAGCCGGACTCAAGAGACCCAGTACTTC; CDR3 protein: CASSRTQETQYF; clone size: many; D gene: -; V gene: TRBV5-1; J gene: TRBJ2-5
CDR3 DNA: TGTGCCAGCAGTGTAATGAGTTCGGGCGACTCTGGGGCCAACGTCCTGACTTTC; CDR3 protein: CASSVMSSGDSGANVLTF; clone size: many; D gene: -; V gene: TRBV25-1; J gene: TRBJ2-6
CDR3 DNA: TGTGCCAGCACTCCTAGGTTCGGGGGTACCTACGAGCAGTACTTC; CDR3 protein: CASTPRFGGTYEQYF; clone size: many; D gene: -; V gene: TRBV27; J gene: TRBJ2-7
CDR3 DNA: TGCGCCAGCACCCCCGGGACAGGGGTCCGCCAAGAGACCCAGTACTTC; CDR3 protein: CASTPGTGVRQETQYF; clone size: many; D gene: TRBD1; V gene: TRBV5-1; J gene: TRBJ2-5
CDR3 DNA: TGTGCCAGCAGCCAAGCGTTCTACAATGAGCAGTTCTTC; CDR3 protein: CASSQAFYNEQFF; clone size: many; D gene: -; V gene: TRBV14; J gene: TRBJ2-1
CDR3 DNA: TGTGCCAGCAGCCCAGCGGGGGGGGGCTCCTACAATGAGCAGTTCTTC; CDR3 protein: CASSPAGGGSYNEQFF; clone size: -; D gene: TRBD2; V gene: TRBV7-2; J gene: TRBJ2-1
CDR3 DNA: TGTGCCAGCAGATCTTATAACGGGGCTGGAAACACCATATATTTT; CDR3 protein: CASRSYNGAGNTIYF; clone size: many; D gene: -; V gene: TRBV12-3/TRBV12-4; J gene: TRBJ1-3
CDR3 DNA: TGCGCCAGCAGCCACCGACAGGCGACGGACTATGGCTACACCTTC; CDR3 protein: CASSHRQATDYGYTF; clone size: many; D gene: -; V gene: TRBV4-1; J gene: TRBJ1-2
CDR3 DNA: TGTGCAAGTCGCTTAGCCACGGGGGAGAACACCGGGGAGCTGTTTTTT; CDR3 protein: CASRLATGENTGELFF; clone size: -; D gene: -; V gene: TRBV12-2; J gene: TRBJ2-2
CDR3 DNA: TGCAGTGCTAGAAATGAGGGGAAGGGCACCGGGGAGCTGTTTTTT; CDR3 protein: CSARNEGKGTGELFF; clone size: few; D gene: -; V gene: TRBV20-1; J gene: TRBJ2-2
CDR3 DNA: TGTGCCAGCAGTCCAGCGACAGCCTACGAGCAGTACTTC; CDR3 protein: CASSPATAYEQYF; clone size: few; D gene: -; V gene: TRBV27; J gene: TRBJ2-7
CDR3 DNA: TGTGCCAGCAGTCCCGACAGGACTGGAAACACCATATATTTT; CDR3 protein: CASSPDRTGNTIYF; clone size: many; D gene: -; V gene: TRBV12-3/TRBV12-4; J gene: TRBJ1-3
CDR3 DNA: TGTGCCACCAGCCGGGACAGGGCCGCAACTAATGAAAAACTGTTTTTT; CDR3 protein: CATSRDRAATNEKLFF; clone size: many; D gene: TRBD1; V gene: TRBV15; J gene: TRBJ1-4
CDR3 DNA: TGCGCCAGCAGCCAGACAGGGGAGGTATCCTACGAGCAGTACTTC; CDR3 protein: CASSQTGEVSYEQYF; clone size: many; D gene: TRBD1; V gene: TRBV5-1; J gene: TRBJ2-7
CDR3 DNA: TGTGCCAGCAGTCCGGGACAGGGGGCGAGGATGACTGAAGCTTTCTTT; CDR3 protein: CASSPGQGARMTEAFF; clone size: many; D gene: TRBD1; V gene: TRBV12-3/TRBV12-4; J gene: TRBJ1-1
CDR3 DNA: TGTGCCAGCAGTTTTGCATTGAACACCGGGGAGCTGTTTTTT; CDR3 protein: CASSFALNTGELFF; clone size: many; D gene: -; V gene: TRBV6-2/TRBV6-3; J gene: TRBJ2-2